These 6 T cell receptor beta chains originate from one sample sequenced in a study of CD8+CD57+ T cells in acquired aplastic anemia. All patients picked for sequencing had shown, by flow cytometry, an expansion of CD8+CD57+ cells. Template material for TCR beta VDJ and CDR3 profiling consisted of genomic DNA. Via MiXCR, TCRdb re-called the reads, giving one row per CDR3 protein. The repertoire holds about 240,000 distinct CDR3 sequences, with about 44% as singletons. Sequenced input: sorted CD4+, CD8+, or CD8+CD57+ T cells (not recorded which) from PBMCs. The receptors shown here come from a human donor with aplastic anemia.

Concerning this clonotype: The CDR3 does not close with the conserved phenylalanine or tryptophan, likely indicating a read error. The rearrangement links TRBV10-3 to TRBJ2-1, with D possibly being TRBD2 (6 bases). The CDR3 has 16 residues. Germline V gene data show CDR1 as ENHRY and CDR2 as SYGVKD. Trimming removed 10 bases from V and 0 bases from J, with 19 bases in between. The CDR3 protein is CASSRGVSSSYNEQFL. CDR3 sequence (DNA): TGTGCCAGCAGCCGCGGGGTATCGAGCTCCTACAATGAGCAGTTCCTC.

In its sample, this clonotype was seen many times. The chain couples TRBV19 to TRBJ1-2; D perhaps matches TRBD1 (5 bases). Per the germline V gene, CDR1 is LNHDA and CDR2 is SQIVND (reference sequence). The CDR3 is 14 residues long. Trimming removed 0 bases at V and 4 bases at J, with 9 bases between. CDR3 in amino acids: CASSIDRDVYGYTF. In DNA form, the CDR3 reads TGTGCCAGTAGTATAGATCGGGACGTCTATGGCTACACCTTC. The full variable domain, its missing parts supplied by reference TRBV19 and TRBJ1-2, is DGGITQSPKYLFRKEGQNVTLSCEQNLNHDAMYWYRQDPGQGLRLIYYSQIVNDFQKGDIAEGYSVSREKKESFPLTVTSAQKNPTAFYLCASSIDRDVYGYTFGSGTRLTVV.

This clonotype has a count of ten or more. This chain joins TRBV20-1 and TRBJ1-2, with TRBD1 as a possible D gene (5 bases). CDR3 length: 13 residues. The V end was cut by 1 base, the J end by 7 bases, with 13 bases between. From germline, CDR1 is DFQATT and CDR2 SNEGSKA (reference sequence). The CDR3 region has the DNA TGCAGTGCTAGAGTGCCGGGGACCCGTGGCTACACCTTC. It translates to CSARVPGTRGYTF.

The chain uses TRBV19 and TRBJ1-5, with D uncertain. The CDR3 covers 15 residues. Trimming removed 1 base from V and 1 base from J, with 8 bases in between. The germline gives CDR1 LNHDA, CDR2 SQIVND (reference sequence). The CDR3 coding sequence is TGTGCCAGTAGTATAGGGGAGATGAGCAATCAGCCCCAGCATTTT. This codes for CASSIGEMSNQPQHF. Full variable domain (remainder filled in from reference TRBV19 and TRBJ1-5): DGGITQSPKYLFRKEGQNVTLSCEQNLNHDAMYWYRQDPGQGLRLIYYSQIVNDFQKGDIAEGYSVSREKKESFPLTVTSAQKNPTAFYLCASSIGEMSNQPQHFGDGTRLSIL.

This chain connects TRBV10-3 to TRBJ2-7, with TRBD1 as a possible D gene (5 bases). V shed 5 bases and J shed 3 bases, with 14 bases lying between them. Germline V gives CDR1 ENHRY, CDR2 SYGVKD. This CDR3 is built from 14 residues. The CDR3 bases are TGTGCCATCAGTCGGACACTATCCCTCTACGAGCAGTACTTC. This sequence encodes CAISRTLSLYEQYF.

The gene calls are TRBV11-3 and TRBJ2-2, with D possibly being TRBD1 (5 bases). The V end was cut by 5 bases, the J end by 7 bases, with 17 bases between. The CDR3 totals 15 residues. CDR1 is SGHNT, CDR2 YENEEA, per germline. Here the CDR3 DNA reads TGTGCCAGCAGCCATAGGGGCTATTCGGGCGGGGAGCTGTTTTTT. Translated, it gives CASSHRGYSGGELFF.